Listed below are T cell receptor beta chains from one sample, sequenced in a study of T cell responses to AZD1222 COVID-19 vaccine. Only in-frame clones appear in the TCRdb table, and some are missing; sequencing was by immunoSEQ multiplex PCR. Of around 110,000 clones in the sample, around 81% were seen once. Sequenced material: peripheral blood, taken on day 0 of AZD1222 vaccination. All receptors come from an adult in good health. Each CDR3 is given with its conserved first and last residue.

v_gene: TRBV19
j_gene: TRBJ1-5
len: 15
CDR3aa: CASSGSRLGNQPQHF

v_gene: TRBV5-1
j_gene: TRBJ2-1
len: 16
CDR3aa: CASSLEAGGLGDEQFF

v_gene: TRBV14
j_gene: TRBJ1-2
len: 15
CDR3aa: CASSQSALQISSYTF

v_gene: TRBV7-9
j_gene: TRBJ2-3
len: 13
CDR3aa: CASSIGGLDTQYF

v_gene: TRBV5-6
j_gene: TRBJ2-1
len: 12
CDR3aa: CASSLGLNEQFF

v_gene: TRBV2
j_gene: TRBJ2-7
len: 11
CDR3aa: CASSVAYEQYF

v_gene: TRBV9
j_gene: TRBJ2-3
len: 17
CDR3aa: CASSAGIGEWVADTQYF

v_gene: TRBV29-1
j_gene: TRBJ2-1
len: 15
CDR3aa: CSVVASGIGGNEQFF

v_gene: TRBV28
j_gene: TRBJ1-5
len: 14
CDR3aa: CASSSTGGWQPQHF

v_gene: TRBV11-3
j_gene: TRBJ2-5
len: 16
CDR3aa: CASSLNYGAGEETQYF

v_gene: TRBV10-3
j_gene: TRBJ2-2
len: 15
CDR3aa: CAISGASGGNGELFF